This T cell receptor (beta chain) is drawn from a study of cytomegalovirus exposure and HLA in healthy donors. 60 Vbeta and 13 Jbeta primers were used in PCR. The method was immunoSEQ multiplex PCR; TCRdb's version includes in-frame clones alone and lacks a portion of them. Here the sample spans about 140,000 clones, approximately 80% being singletons. Note on this clone: Its cognate antigen is unknown.

This CDR3 is 16 amino acids long. Germline V gene lookup returns CDR1 MRHNA and CDR2 SNTAGT. Trimming cost V 3 bases and J 1 base; bases outside gene matches: 2. Notes on the study in general: With DRB1 most and HLA-C fewest, TCR association rates differed between HLA loci in a later analysis.

The sequenced sample was PBMCs. The rearrangement links TRBV6-4 to TRBJ2-1, with 11 positions matching TRBD1. The receptor was derived from a man aged 40-49 years in good health and CMV-seronegative. CDR3 sequence reads: CASSERDRGSYNEQFF. The CDR3 DNA reads as TGTGCCAGCAGTGAGCGGGACAGGGGGTCCTACAATGAGCAGTTCTTC.